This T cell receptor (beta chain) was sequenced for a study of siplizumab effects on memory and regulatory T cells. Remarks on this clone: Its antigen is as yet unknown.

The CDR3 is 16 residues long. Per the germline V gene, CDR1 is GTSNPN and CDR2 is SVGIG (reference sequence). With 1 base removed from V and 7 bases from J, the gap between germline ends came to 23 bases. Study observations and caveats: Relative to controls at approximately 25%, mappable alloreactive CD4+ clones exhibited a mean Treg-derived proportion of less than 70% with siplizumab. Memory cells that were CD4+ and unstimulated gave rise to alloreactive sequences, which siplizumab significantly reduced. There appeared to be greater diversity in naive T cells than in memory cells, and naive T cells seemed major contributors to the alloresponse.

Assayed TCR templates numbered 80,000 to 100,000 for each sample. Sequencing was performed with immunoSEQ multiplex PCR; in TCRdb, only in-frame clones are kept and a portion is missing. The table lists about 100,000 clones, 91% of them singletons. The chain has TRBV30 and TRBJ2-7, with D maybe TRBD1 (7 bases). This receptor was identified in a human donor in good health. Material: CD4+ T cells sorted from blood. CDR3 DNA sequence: TGTGCCTGGAGTGAAATCCAATTGGGCGGGACAGAGGAGCAGTACTTC. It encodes CAWSEIQLGGTEEQYF.